These 21 T cell receptor beta chains share one sample of origin, sequenced in a study of blood T cell repertoires in COVID-19. Using immunoSEQ multiplex PCR, the repertoire was profiled, and TCRdb retains in-frame clones only, with some absent. The sample includes more than 50,000 clones, 76% of them seen just once. Sequencing used peripheral blood. Receptor source: a woman older than 75 with acute or convalescent COVID-19.

The chain joins TRBV4-1 to TRBJ2-1; 9 bases agree with TRBD2. Germline CDR1 MGHRA, CDR2 YSYEKL. Germline trimming cut 1 base from V and 7 bases from J; bases unmatched to any gene: 5. The CDR3 is made up of 15 amino acids. The chain's CDR3 is CASSQGRLAANEQFF. CDR3 in DNA: TGCGCCAGCAGCCAAGGAAGACTAGCGGCGAATGAGCAGTTCTTC.

The chain uses TRBV9 and TRBJ2-7; maybe TRBD2 (6 bases). Looked up from germline, CDR1 is SGDLS and CDR2 is YYNGEE. The length of the CDR3 is 14 residues. Trimming shortened V by 0 bases and J by 3 bases, and 10 bases separated the two germline ends. CDR3 amino acids: CASSVAGTVYEQYF. The CDR3 DNA sequence: TGTGCCAGCAGCGTAGCCGGGACTGTCTACGAGCAGTACTTC.

The chain has TRBV6-6 and TRBJ2-4, with 8 positions matching TRBD1. CDR1 MNHNY and CDR2 SVGAGI come from the germline V gene (reference sequence). The V gene end was trimmed by 4 bases and the J gene end by 7 bases; junction bases not matched to a gene: 6. The CDR3 length is 14 residues. CDR3 protein: CASSSGQGLNIQYF. CDR3 sequence (DNA): TGTGCCAGCAGTTCTGGACAGGGACTCAACATTCAGTACTTC.

The chain couples TRBV5-5 to TRBJ1-4; D is uncertain. This CDR3 contains 16 residues. CDR1 and CDR2 (germline): SGHKS, YYEKEE (reference sequence). The ends were cut back, 4 bases at V and 4 bases at J, with 17 bases in the middle. This CDR3 is CASSPPTEMLNEKLFF. CDR3 sequence (DNA): TGTGCCAGCAGCCCACCGACGGAGATGCTTAATGAAAAACTGTTTTTT.

V gene TRBV30 combines with J gene TRBJ1-1; D is uncertain. Trimming left V 5 bases short and J 4 bases short, with 20 bases between. The CDR3 totals 15 residues. Germline loops: CDR1 GTSNPN, CDR2 SVGIG (reference sequence). The CDR3 DNA reads TGTGCCTGGGCGGGATGGGTGGATGTGGGCACTGAAGCTTTCTTT. Translating it yields CAWAGWVDVGTEAFF.

V and J are TRBV18 and TRBJ1-2; TRBD1 matches 8 bases. Germline assignment: CDR1 KGHSH and CDR2 LQKENI. Trimming cost V 2 bases and J 6 bases; bases outside gene matches: 8. The CDR3 covers 15 residues. The CDR3 region has the DNA TGTGCCAGCTCACCAGTGGACAGGGTCGCGAATGGCTACACCTTC. This gives the protein CASSPVDRVANGYTF.

This clone was seen only once. This rearrangement joins TRBV7-2 to TRBJ1-1; 8 nucleotides align to TRBD1. The CDR3 has 13 residues. Germline-derived CDR1 and CDR2 are SGHTA and FQGNSA. With 3 bases clipped from V and 10 bases from J, the junction kept 7 bases outside the gene matches. The DNA for the CDR3 is TGTGCCAGCAGCTTTGGGATACAGGGGGTAGCTTTCTTT. This encodes CASSFGIQGVAFF.

The chain employs TRBV7-9 and TRBJ1-1; D possibly corresponds to TRBD1 (6 bases). Looked up from germline, CDR1 is SEHNR and CDR2 is FQNEAQ (reference sequence). The V gene lost 0 bases and the J gene lost 1 base, with 9 bases spanning the gap. The CDR3 has 15 residues. CDR3 in DNA: TGTGCCAGCAGCTTAGCGCGAGGGGGGAACACTGAAGCTTTCTTT. Amino acid sequence: CASSLARGGNTEAFF.

This clone has only one observation. J is TRBJ2-7 and V is TRBV5-1; D perhaps matches TRBD1 (6 bases). This CDR3 region has 14 residues. V lost 5 bases and J lost 3, with 15 bases in between. Germline-derived CDR1 and CDR2 are SGHRS and YFSETQ. This chain's CDR3 is CASRLRTENYEQYF. DNA of the CDR3: TGCGCCAGCAGGCTTCGGACAGAAAACTACGAGCAGTACTTC.

This chain links TRBV7-2 with TRBJ2-1, with 9 bases fitting TRBD2. The CDR3 runs to 13 residues. Germline CDR1 reads SGHTA; CDR2 reads FQGNSA. V gave up 5 bases and J gave up 13 bases; unmatched junction bases: 9. CDR3 bases: TGTGCCAGCAGCCCAGACCTAGCGGGGACCCAGTTCTTC. Translated: CASSPDLAGTQFF.

The gene calls are TRBV18 and TRBJ2-7; 10 positions match TRBD2. The V and J ends lost 2 bases and 5 bases, in that order; junction bases with no gene match: 9. The CDR3 loop spans 16 amino acids. Germline CDR1 KGHSH, CDR2 LQKENI. In DNA form, the CDR3 reads TGTGCCAGCTCACCATTCACTACCGGGACTAGCGACGAGCAGTACTTC. It yields the protein CASSPFTTGTSDEQYF.

This chain connects TRBV4-1 to TRBJ2-1; weak D call: TRBD2 (5 bases). This CDR3 comprises 18 residues. Germline V gene lookup returns CDR1 MGHRA and CDR2 YSYEKL. The V end was cut by 4 bases, the J end by 5 bases, with 24 bases between. The CDR3 spells CASSPLTLSGVRDNEQFF. As DNA, the CDR3 is TGCGCCAGCAGCCCGCTTACCCTCAGCGGAGTACGAGACAATGAGCAGTTCTTC.

The rearrangement links TRBV28 to TRBJ2-1, with D possibly matching TRBD2 (5 bases). Trimming removed 11 bases from V and 7 bases from J, with 18 bases in between. This CDR3 region has 13 residues. The germline gives CDR1 MDHEN, CDR2 SYDVKM. The CDR3, as DNA: TGTGCCGTCCGGGGAGCGAGGAGGAATGAGCAGTTCTTC. Its protein is CAVRGARRNEQFF.

V gene TRBV18 combines with J gene TRBJ1-2, with 9 bases matching TRBD1. Germline trimming cut 3 bases from V and 7 bases from J; bases unmatched to any gene: 9. CDR1 and CDR2 (germline): KGHSH, LQKENI. The CDR3 has 15 residues. CDR3 coding DNA: TGTGCCAGCTCACCCCCGGGACAGGGAATTCTTGGCTACACCTTC. Amino acids: CASSPPGQGILGYTF.

The chain carries TRBV4-2 and TRBJ2-5; D might be TRBD1 (6 bases). Trimming removed 8 bases at V and 5 bases at J, with 15 bases between. In germline, CDR1 is LGHNA, CDR2 YNFKEQ. The CDR3 covers 13 residues. The CDR3 loop is CASGEQGGETQYF. CDR3 in DNA: TGTGCCAGCGGCGAACAGGGCGGGGAGACCCAGTACTTC.

The V gene is TRBV29-1, the J gene TRBJ1-2; D is undetermined. Germline V gives CDR1 SQVTM, CDR2 ANQGSEA. Trimming removed 0 bases from V and 4 bases from J, with 12 bases in between. The CDR3 covers 14 residues. Written as DNA, the CDR3 is TGCAGCGTTGAAGATACGGGTTTCGGCTATGGCTACACCTTC. The encoded protein is CSVEDTGFGYGYTF.

This chain links TRBV13 with TRBJ1-1, with a tentative D call TRBD1 (5 bases). The CDR3 covers 14 residues. Germline lookup yields CDR1 PRHDT and CDR2 FYEKMQ (reference sequence). V gave up 5 bases and J gave up 3 bases, with 13 bases separating them. DNA of the CDR3: TGTGCCAGCAGCCCGGGAGGGGTGGACACTGAAGCTTTCTTT. Its translation: CASSPGGVDTEAFF.

The chain combines TRBV20-1 with TRBJ1-5, with 9 nucleotides matching TRBD1. The CDR3 is 15 residues long. V lost 3 bases to trimming and J lost 3 bases; unmatched junction nucleotides: 6. Germline CDR1 reads DFQATT; CDR2 reads SNEGSKA (reference sequence). This CDR3 is CSASVGTGNNQPQHF. CDR3 nucleotides: TGCAGTGCTAGTGTCGGGACAGGGAACAATCAGCCCCAGCATTTT.

The V call is TRBV18, the J call TRBJ2-3; 11 nucleotides line up with TRBD2. The trim removed 3 bases at V and 3 bases at J, leaving 2 bases unmatched. Germline V CDR1 and CDR2: KGHSH, LQKENI. This CDR3 region has 15 residues. The CDR3: CASSPPSGRTDTQYF. The CDR3 DNA follows: TGTGCCAGCTCACCTCCTAGCGGGAGGACAGATACGCAGTATTTT.

V is TRBV28 and J is TRBJ1-5, with 7 nucleotides matching TRBD1. The germline V gene has CDR1 MDHEN and CDR2 SYDVKM. The CDR3 has 16 residues. Germline trimming cut 8 bases from V and 3 bases from J; bases unmatched to any gene: 13. The CDR3: CASARRSGGLNQPQHF. The CDR3 coding sequence is TGTGCCAGCGCCCGACGATCAGGGGGACTCAATCAGCCCCAGCATTTT. The full variable domain, with the rest looked up from reference TRBV28 and TRBJ1-5, is DVKVTQSSRYLVKRTGEKVFLECVQDMDHENMFWYRQDPGLGLRLIYFSYDVKMKEKGDIPEGYSVSREKKERFSLILESASTNQTSMYLCASARRSGGLNQPQHFGDGTRLSIL.

The genes are TRBV6-7 and TRBJ2-5; 8 bases fit TRBD1. TRBV6-7 is annotated as an ORF whose role is uncertain. The CDR3 runs to 16 residues. The trim removed 0 bases at V and 7 bases at J, leaving 10 bases unmatched. CDR3 bases: TGTGCCAGCAGTTACTCAGCAGGGGGCGGGCCGGGGACCCAGTACTTC. Translation: CASSYSAGGGPGTQYF.